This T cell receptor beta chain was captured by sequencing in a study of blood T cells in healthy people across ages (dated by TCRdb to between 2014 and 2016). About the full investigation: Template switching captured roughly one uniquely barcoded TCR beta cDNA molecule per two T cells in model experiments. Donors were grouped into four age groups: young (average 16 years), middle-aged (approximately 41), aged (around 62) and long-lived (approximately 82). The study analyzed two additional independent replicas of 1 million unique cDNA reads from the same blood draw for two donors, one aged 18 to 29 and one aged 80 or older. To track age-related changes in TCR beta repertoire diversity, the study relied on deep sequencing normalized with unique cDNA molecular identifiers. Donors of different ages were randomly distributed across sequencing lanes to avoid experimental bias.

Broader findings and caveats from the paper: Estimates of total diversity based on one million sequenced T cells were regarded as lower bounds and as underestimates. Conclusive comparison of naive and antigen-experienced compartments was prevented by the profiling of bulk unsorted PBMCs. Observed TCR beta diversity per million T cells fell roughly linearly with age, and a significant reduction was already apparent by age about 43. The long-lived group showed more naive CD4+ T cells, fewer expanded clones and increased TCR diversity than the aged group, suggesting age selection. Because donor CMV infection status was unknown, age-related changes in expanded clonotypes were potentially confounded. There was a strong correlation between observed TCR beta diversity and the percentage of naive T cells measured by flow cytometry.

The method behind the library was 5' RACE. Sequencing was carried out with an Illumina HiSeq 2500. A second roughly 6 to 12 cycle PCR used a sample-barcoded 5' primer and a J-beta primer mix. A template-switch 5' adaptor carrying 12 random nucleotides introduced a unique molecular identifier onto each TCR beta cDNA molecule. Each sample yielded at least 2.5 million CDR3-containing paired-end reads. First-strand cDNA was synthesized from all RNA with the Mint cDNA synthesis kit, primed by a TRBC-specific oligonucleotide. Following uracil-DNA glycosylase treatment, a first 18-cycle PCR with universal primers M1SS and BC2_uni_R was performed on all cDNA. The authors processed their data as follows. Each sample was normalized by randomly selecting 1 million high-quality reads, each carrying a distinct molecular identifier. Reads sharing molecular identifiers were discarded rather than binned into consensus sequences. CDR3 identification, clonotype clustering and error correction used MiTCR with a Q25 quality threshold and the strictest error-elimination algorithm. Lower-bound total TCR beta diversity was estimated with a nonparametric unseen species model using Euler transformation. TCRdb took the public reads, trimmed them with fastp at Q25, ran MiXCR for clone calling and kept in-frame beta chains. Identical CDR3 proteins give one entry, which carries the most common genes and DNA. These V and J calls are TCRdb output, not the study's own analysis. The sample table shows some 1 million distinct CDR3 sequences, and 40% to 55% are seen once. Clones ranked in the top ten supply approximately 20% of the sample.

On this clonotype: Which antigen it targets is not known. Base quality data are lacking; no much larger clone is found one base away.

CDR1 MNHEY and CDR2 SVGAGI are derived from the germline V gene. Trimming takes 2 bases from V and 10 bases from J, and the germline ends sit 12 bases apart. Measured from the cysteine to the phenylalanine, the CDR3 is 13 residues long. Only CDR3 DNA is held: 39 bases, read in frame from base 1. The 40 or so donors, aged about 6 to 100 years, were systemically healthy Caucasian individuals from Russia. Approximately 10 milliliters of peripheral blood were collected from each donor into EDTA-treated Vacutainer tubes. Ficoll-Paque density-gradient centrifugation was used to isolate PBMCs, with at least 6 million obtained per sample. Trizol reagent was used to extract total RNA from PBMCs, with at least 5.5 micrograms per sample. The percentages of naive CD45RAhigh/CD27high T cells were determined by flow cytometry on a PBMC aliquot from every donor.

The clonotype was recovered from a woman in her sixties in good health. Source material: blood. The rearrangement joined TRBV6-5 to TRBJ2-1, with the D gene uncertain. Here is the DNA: TGTGCCAGCAGTTACGACGGAACCTACGAGCAGTTCTTC. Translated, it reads CASSYDGTYEQFF.